One sample yielded the 25 T cell receptor beta chains listed below, sequenced in a study of response to subunit inactivated influenza vaccine. In TCRdb, the RT-PCR reads were re-called with MiXCR into one record per CDR3 protein. Of about 500,000 distinct CDR3 sequences in the sample, more than 15% were seen once. Sample: CD4+ T cells sorted from PBMCs, taken 23 to 25 months after vaccination. The receptors derive from a man in his fifties or sixties who received an inactivated influenza vaccine.

This clonotype was observed a handful of times. The gene calls are TRBV20-1 and TRBJ1-1; D unclear. The V and J ends lost 0 bases and 3 bases respectively, with 20 bases between them. This CDR3 comprises 17 residues. The germline CDR1 and CDR2 sequences are DFQATT and SNEGSKA (reference sequence). Here the CDR3 DNA reads TGCAGTGCTAGAGATTTACGTTCCAGTGTTTTTGACACTGAAGCTTTCTTT. Translation: CSARDLRSSVFDTEAFF.

The rearrangement uses TRBV24-1 and TRBJ2-2; D remains unclear. Trimming stripped 2 bases from V and 3 bases from J, with 6 bases between. The CDR3 is 14 amino acids. Germline loops: CDR1 KGHDR, CDR2 SFDVKD. The CDR3 loop reads CATSDWRYTGELFF. The CDR3 DNA sequence: TGTGCCACCAGTGATTGGCGGTACACCGGGGAGCTGTTTTTT.

This clonotype turned up a few times. V is TRBV6-1 and J is TRBJ2-2, with D possibly being TRBD1 (5 bases). Trimming left V 5 bases short and J 0 bases short, with 13 bases between. The CDR3 consists of 16 residues. Germline CDR1 is MNHNS and CDR2 is SASEGT. The chain's CDR3 is CASSTTDRANTGELFF. The CDR3 DNA reads as TGTGCCAGCAGTACCACTGACAGAGCGAACACCGGGGAGCTGTTTTTT.

This clonotype was seen repeatedly, ten times or more. The junction departs from germline at one end; a sequencing error may be responsible. The rearrangement uses TRBV5-1 and TRBJ1-1; D may be TRBD1 (5 bases). The germline V gene has CDR1 SGHRS and CDR2 YFSETQ. The CDR3 runs to 13 residues. The CDR3 DNA reads as TGCGCCAGCAGCTTGGTGGCAGGGCCTGACGCTTTCTTT. It specifies CASSLVAGPDAFF.

The gene calls are TRBV12-3 or TRBV12-4 and TRBJ1-5; 8 bases match TRBD1. CDR3 length equals 18 residues. V trimming: 7 bases; J trimming: 0 bases; junction bases outside the gene matches: 14. The CDR3 region is CASTAGQGADVSNQPQHF. CDR3 sequence (DNA): TGTGCCAGCACCGCGGGGCAGGGGGCAGATGTTAGCAATCAGCCCCAGCATTTT.

The gene calls are TRBV12-3 or TRBV12-4 and TRBJ2-7, with 7 bases aligning to TRBD1. The V and J ends lost 3 bases and 2 bases, in that order; junction bases with no gene match: 7. This CDR3 region has 15 residues. CDR3 nucleotides: TGTGCCAGCAGTTTGAGGGGGCGAGGTACCTACGAGCAGTACTTC. Encoded protein: CASSLRGRGTYEQYF.

In this sample, this clonotype turned up a few times. The chain's CDR3 is CAISETTGRGANVLTF. As DNA, the CDR3 is TGTGCCATCAGTGAAACGACAGGCCGCGGGGCCAACGTCCTGACTTTC. The chain uses TRBV10-3 and TRBJ2-6; D is perhaps TRBD1 (6 bases). Trimming cost V 3 bases and J 4 bases, with 13 bases left between them. CDR1 and CDR2 (germline): ENHRY, SYGVKD. This CDR3 has 16 residues.

This clonotype has only a few counts. The CDR3 region has the DNA TGTGCCAGCAGCGTCGGGACAGGGCTTGCCGGGGAGCTGTTTTTT. Amino acid sequence: CASSVGTGLAGELFF. The chain couples TRBV11-3 to TRBJ2-2; the match to TRBD1 covers 9 bases. The ends lost 5 bases at V and 6 bases at J; junction bases unmatched: 7. This CDR3 spans 15 amino acids. Per the germline V gene, CDR1 is SGHNT and CDR2 is YENEEA.

Turning to this clonotype: Being one base from a much bigger clone, this may be a read error. Here the CDR3 DNA reads TGTGCCAGCAGCTTAAAGGGTACGAGGGGCACAGATACGCAGTATTTT. It yields the protein CASSLKGTRGTDTQYF. The chain recombines TRBV7-8 with TRBJ2-3; TRBD2 is a possible D gene (5 bases). The germline V and J ends were trimmed by 2 bases and 1 base, with 13 bases remaining between them. The V gene's germline CDR1 is SGHVS and CDR2 FQNEAQ. This CDR3 is 16 amino acids long.

The rearrangement joins TRBV11-2 to TRBJ2-7, with D hard to call. This CDR3 has 13 residues. Trimming removed 0 bases from V and 8 bases from J, with 11 bases in between. CDR1 is SGHAT, CDR2 FQNNGV, per germline. Written as DNA, the CDR3 is TGTGCCAGCAGCTTAGATCTAGGCAGAAAGCAGTACTTC. Amino acids: CASSLDLGRKQYF.

J is TRBJ2-6 and V is TRBV11-2; 7 bases align to TRBD1. Looked up from germline, CDR1 is SGHAT and CDR2 is FQNNGV. The J segment lost 0 bases and the V segment lost 2 bases, leaving 10 bases of the junction unmatched. The CDR3 loop spans 19 amino acids. In DNA, the CDR3 is TGTGCCAGCAGCTTAAAGACAGGGCTTGACCTCTCTGGGGCCAACGTCCTGACTTTC. It yields the protein CASSLKTGLDLSGANVLTF.

This chain connects TRBV7-6 to TRBJ2-7; 7 positions agree with TRBD1. CDR3 size: 14 residues. Germline V lookup: CDR1 SGHVS, CDR2 FNYEAQ. Trimming cost V 5 bases and J 5 bases; bases outside gene matches: 9. The chain's CDR3 is CASSQDRESHEQYF. Written as DNA, the CDR3 is TGTGCCAGCAGCCAAGACAGGGAGTCCCACGAGCAGTACTTC.

The CDR3 nucleotides read TGTGCCAGCAGTTCCCTTTATTCGCGGCTCCAAGAGACCCAGTACTTC. Its translation is CASSSLYSRLQETQYF. The V call is TRBV28, the J call TRBJ2-5; D remains unclear. The germline V and J ends were trimmed by 4 bases and 1 base, with 16 bases remaining between them. Looked up from germline, CDR1 is MDHEN and CDR2 is SYDVKM. The CDR3 is 16 residues long. Variable domain in full (rest from reference TRBV28 and TRBJ2-5): DVKVTQSSRYLVKRTGEKVFLECVQDMDHENMFWYRQDPGLGLRLIYFSYDVKMKEKGDIPEGYSVSREKKERFSLILESASTNQTSMYLCASSSLYSRLQETQYFGPGTRLLVL.

There are a few counts of this clonotype. The V and J genes are TRBV5-1 and TRBJ1-1; tentatively, D is TRBD1 (6 bases). V lost 5 bases and J lost 0, with 8 bases in between. CDR1 is SGHRS, CDR2 YFSETQ, per germline. The CDR3 is made up of 13 amino acids. As DNA, the CDR3 is TGCGCCAGCAGGGACAGTTTGAACACTGAAGCTTTCTTT. This translates into CASRDSLNTEAFF. Combining the CDR3 with reference TRBV5-1 and TRBJ1-1 gives the whole variable domain KAGVTQTPRYLIKTRGQQVTLSCSPISGHRSVSWYQQTPGQGLQFLFEYFSETQRNKGNFPGRFSGRQFSNSRSEMNVSTLELGDSALYLCASRDSLNTEAFFGQGTRLTVV.

CDR3 residues: CASSPEELLAGGPAQETQYF. The CDR3 DNA reads TGTGCCAGCAGCCCCGAAGAGTTACTAGCGGGGGGGCCCGCCCAAGAGACCCAGTACTTC. The chain links TRBV11-1 to TRBJ2-5, with 13 bases identical to TRBD2. Germline V gene sequence: CDR1 SGHAT, CDR2 FQDESV (reference sequence). V lost 5 bases to trimming and J lost 1 base; unmatched junction nucleotides: 16. CDR3 length: 20 residues. Based on the CDR3 plus reference TRBV11-1 and TRBJ2-5, the full variable domain is EAEVAQSPRYKITEKSQAVAFWCDPISGHATLYWYRQILGQGPELLVQFQDESVVDDSQLPKDRFSAERLKGVDSTLKIQPAELGDSAMYLCASSPEELLAGGPAQETQYFGPGTRLLVL.

This clonotype has only a few counts. The chain carries TRBV14 and TRBJ2-1, with 9 positions matching TRBD1. Germline loops: CDR1 SGHDN, CDR2 FVKESK. The ends lost 1 base at V and 9 bases at J; junction bases unmatched: 10. The CDR3 is 16 residues long. CDR3 protein: CASSQVSRTGVREQFF. The CDR3 coding sequence is TGTGCCAGCAGCCAAGTGTCACGGACAGGGGTTCGTGAGCAGTTCTTC.

This chain links TRBV7-2 with TRBJ2-1, with TRBD2 matching 10 bases. The J segment lost 14 bases and the V segment lost 4 bases, leaving 11 bases of the junction unmatched. Germline CDR1 is SGHTA and CDR2 is FQGNSA. There are 14 residues in the CDR3. Written as DNA, the CDR3 is TGTGCCAGCAGCTATTCCGGGACTAGCGTGGGCGAGTTCTTC. Translation gives CASSYSGTSVGEFF.

Many counts were recorded for this clonotype. The V call is TRBV20-1, the J call TRBJ1-1; D gene unclear. V was cut by 0 bases and J by 4 bases, with 6 bases left in between. This CDR3 is built from 12 residues. Germline-derived CDR1 and CDR2 are DFQATT and SNEGSKA (reference sequence). This CDR3 reads CSARDPPTEAFF. The CDR3 DNA is TGCAGTGCTAGAGATCCACCCACTGAAGCTTTCTTT.

The chain is built from TRBV4-2 and TRBJ2-3; 7 bases agree with TRBD2. Germline trimming cut 0 bases from V and 2 bases from J; bases unmatched to any gene: 8. CDR1 is LGHNA and CDR2 is YNFKEQ in the germline V gene. The CDR3 is made up of 17 amino acids. The CDR3 DNA follows: TGTGCCAGCAGCCAAGATCGGGGACGGGGGGTCACAGATACGCAGTATTTT. This translates into CASSQDRGRGVTDTQYF.

This clonotype was counted a few times. This chain joins TRBV3-1 and TRBJ2-1, with a possible D match to TRBD2 (6 bases). Per germline, CDR1 LGHDT and CDR2 YNNKEL (reference sequence). The CDR3 runs to 13 residues. V lost 1 base and J 6 bases, leaving 7 bases between the germline ends. Written as DNA, the CDR3 is TGTGCCAGCAGCCAAGGGAGGGGCAATGAGCAGTTCTTC. Protein: CASSQGRGNEQFF.

This clonotype was seen only a few times. V and J are TRBV5-1 and TRBJ2-1; no firm D call. The germline V gene has CDR1 SGHRS and CDR2 YFSETQ. Trimming shortened V by 3 bases and J by 8 bases, and 9 bases separated the two germline ends. The CDR3 covers 12 residues. DNA of the CDR3: TGCGCCAGCAGCTCCCGAAGTTATGAGCAGTTCTTC. Translation gives CASSSRSYEQFF.

This clonotype was detected many times. The V gene is TRBV9, the J gene TRBJ2-7, with TRBD1 matching over 8 bases. This CDR3 comprises 16 residues. V lost 3 bases to trimming and J lost 4 bases; unmatched junction nucleotides: 12. Germline CDR1 SGDLS, CDR2 YYNGEE. The CDR3 sequence: CASSADQRTGGYEQYF. Written as DNA, the CDR3 is TGTGCCAGCAGCGCGGACCAACGAACAGGGGGTTACGAGCAGTACTTC.

This clonotype was seen a few times. The chain employs TRBV12-3 or TRBV12-4 and TRBJ2-2; TRBD2 aligns across 7 bases. The trim removed 7 bases at V and 5 bases at J, leaving 10 bases unmatched. This CDR3 is 15 amino acids long. Written as DNA, the CDR3 is TGTGCCAGCAATCGGGAGGAGGGCTGGACCGGGGAGCTGTTTTTT. Amino acid sequence: CASNREEGWTGELFF.

The CDR3 DNA follows: TGTGCCAGCAGCCCCCAAGGGGGCGCTTCCTACTTC. Translated, it gives CASSPQGGASYF. V usage is TRBV11-1 and J usage is TRBJ2-4; 7 bases are a match to TRBD1. Germline V gene sequence: CDR1 SGHAT, CDR2 FQDESV (reference sequence). This CDR3 contains 12 residues. The V segment lost 5 bases and the J segment 16 bases; nucleotides outside the gene matches: 11.

The J gene is TRBJ2-7, the V gene TRBV14; 8 bases line up with TRBD1. The junction had 7 bases not matched to a gene; V was cut back by 2 bases and J by 4 bases. The germline gives CDR1 SGHDN, CDR2 FVKESK. The CDR3 is 15 residues long. The CDR3 is CASSQFSRGRYEQYF. For the CDR3, the DNA is TGTGCCAGCAGCCAATTCTCCAGGGGGCGGTACGAGCAGTACTTC.